This record covers a single T cell receptor beta chain. Its antigen is currently unknown. The data originate from a study of beta chain features in type 1 diabetes. The germline gives CDR1 MNHNY, CDR2 SVGAGI (reference sequence). V lost 2 bases and J lost 1, with 14 bases in between. This CDR3 comprises 16 residues. Reverse transcribing all isolated RNA meant expressed TCRB transcripts were sequenced. TCRdb keeps only in-frame clones here, not all; method: immunoSEQ multiplex PCR. The data contain 680,000 or so clones, roughly an eighth of them seen just once; the ten biggest clones take up about 0.02%. Points from the study as a whole: Cells carrying high TCR expression could end up over-represented when cDNA is sequenced. Fewer insertions but more deletions were seen at VDJ junctions in type 1 diabetes patients. In all four CD4+ subsets, TCRB CDR3 length was significantly, moderately reduced in type 1 diabetes.

The sequenced sample consisted of naive CD4+ T cells from blood. The TCR was taken from a man younger than 35 with type 1 diabetes. The J gene is TRBJ2-5, the V gene TRBV6-6; D uncertain. CDR3 loop: CASSYPYQQLQETQYF. The CDR3 DNA is TGTGCCAGCAGTTACCCCTACCAGCAGCTCCAAGAGACCCAGTACTTC.